A single sample gave rise to the 31 T cell receptor beta chains below, sequenced in a study of blood T cell repertoires in COVID-19. TCRdb's table, derived via immunoSEQ multiplex PCR, lists solely in-frame clones and lacks some. The profile shows 140,000 or so clones, 80% to 90% of them singletons. Input material: peripheral blood. The source of these receptors is a woman aged 55 to 70 with active COVID-19.

This chain connects TRBV11-3 to TRBJ2-1, with 7 bases matching TRBD2. This CDR3 has 20 amino acids. Germline trimming cut 5 bases from V and 6 bases from J; bases unmatched to any gene: 25. Germline loops: CDR1 SGHNT, CDR2 YENEEA. CDR3 protein: CASSPAPGTTLWRESNEQFF. The CDR3 DNA reads TGTGCCAGCAGCCCTGCCCCGGGGACGACTTTGTGGCGGGAGAGCAATGAGCAGTTCTTC. The whole variable domain, filled in from reference TRBV11-3 and TRBJ2-1, reads EAGVVQSPRYKIIEKKQPVAFWCNPISGHNTLYWYLQNLGQGPELLIRYENEEAVDDSQLPKDRFSAERLKGVDSTLKIQPAELGDSAVYLCASSPAPGTTLWRESNEQFFGPGTRLTVL.

The chain is built from TRBV11-2 and TRBJ1-1, with unresolved D. The CDR3 has 14 amino acids. CDR1 is SGHAT and CDR2 is FQNNGV in the germline V gene. V was pared by 3 bases and J by 2 bases, with 10 bases between. This CDR3 reads CASSFQTGNTEAFF. The DNA for the CDR3 is TGTGCCAGCAGCTTTCAGACGGGAAACACTGAAGCTTTCTTT.

The chain is built from TRBV7-8 and TRBJ1-2, with TRBD1 matching 7 bases. The ends lost 3 bases at V and 2 bases at J; junction bases unmatched: 6. The CDR3 loop spans 15 amino acids. Per the germline V gene, CDR1 is SGHVS and CDR2 is FQNEAQ. The CDR3 protein is CASSLEGARNYGYTF. The DNA for the CDR3 is TGTGCCAGCAGCTTGGAGGGGGCGAGGAACTATGGCTACACCTTC.

V gene TRBV2 combines with J gene TRBJ2-7; no clear D. The CDR3 spans 12 residues. Trimming stripped 0 bases from V and 11 bases from J, with 11 bases between. In germline, CDR1 is SNHLY, CDR2 FYNNEI. The CDR3 DNA is TGTGCCAGCAGTGAAGCGCTTCGACTGGAGTACTTC. Its translation is CASSEALRLEYF. Drawing the rest from reference TRBV2 and TRBJ2-7, the complete variable domain is EPEVTQTPSHQVTQMGQEVILRCVPISNHLYFYWYRQILGQKVEFLVSFYNNEISEKSEIFDDQFSVERPDGSNFTLKIRSTKLEDSAMYFCASSEALRLEYFGPGTRLTVT.

With regard to this clone: Other DNA sequences in the sample encode the same CDR3. The chain has TRBV4-2 and TRBJ2-7; TRBD2 matches 10 bases. Unmatched junction bases numbered 6, after V lost 1 base and J lost 6 bases. The CDR3 consists of 15 residues. Germline values: CDR1 LGHNA, CDR2 YNFKEQ. DNA for the CDR3: TGTGCCAGCAGCCAAGGGCTAGCGGGAGTGGGCGAGCAGTACTTC. It specifies CASSQGLAGVGEQYF.

CDR3 DNA sequence: TGTGCCAGCAGGAACTATGGGACAGGGTACGACGAGCAGTACTTC. It codes for CASRNYGTGYDEQYF. J is TRBJ2-7 and V is TRBV28, with 9 positions matching TRBD1. Trimming at V came to 6 bases and at J to 5 bases, leaving 11 bases not matched to a gene. CDR1 is MDHEN, CDR2 SYDVKM, per germline. The CDR3 runs to 15 residues.

The genes are TRBV4-2 and TRBJ2-7; weak D call: TRBD2 (6 bases). V dropped 3 bases and J dropped 1 base, with 7 bases sitting between them. Germline V gene sequence: CDR1 LGHNA, CDR2 YNFKEQ. The CDR3 extends over 13 amino acids. The CDR3 region has the DNA TGTGCCAGCAGCCAGGGGACTTCCTACGAGCAGTACTTC. Amino acids: CASSQGTSYEQYF.

This chain uses TRBV9 with TRBJ2-2; TRBD2 agrees at 8 bases. Germline-derived CDR1 and CDR2 are SGDLS and YYNGEE. After removal of 4 bases from V and 2 bases from J, the junction contained 7 bases not matched to a gene. CDR3 size: 16 residues. This CDR3 is CASSPFSGTNTGELFF. In nucleotides, the CDR3 is TGTGCCAGCAGCCCCTTTAGCGGGACAAACACCGGGGAGCTGTTTTTT.

This clone was observed a single time. The CDR3 reads CASSLSMNTEAFF. The CDR3 DNA sequence: TGTGCCAGCAGCTTATCAATGAACACTGAAGCTTTCTTT. The chain has TRBV7-8 and TRBJ1-1; D not certain. This CDR3 is built from 13 residues. Trimming removed 2 bases from V and 0 bases from J, with 4 bases in between. Germline CDR1 reads SGHVS; CDR2 reads FQNEAQ.

The rearrangement uses TRBV5-5 and TRBJ2-2, with no clear D. Germline values: CDR1 SGHKS, CDR2 YYEKEE (reference sequence). The CDR3 is 14 residues long. V lost 4 bases, J lost 1 base, and 8 bases lay in between. CDR3 nucleotides: TGTGCCAGCAGCGAAGTTAGGAACACCGGGGAGCTGTTTTTT. It specifies CASSEVRNTGELFF.

The V call is TRBV6-5, the J call TRBJ2-7; 9 bases fit TRBD2. This CDR3 is 16 amino acids long. J was trimmed by 3 bases and V by 0 bases; bases with no gene match: 6. Germline V gene data show CDR1 as MNHEY and CDR2 as SVGAGI. CDR3 region: CASSYSNAGGRYEQYF. The CDR3 nucleotides read TGTGCCAGCAGTTACTCGAATGCGGGAGGGCGCTACGAGCAGTACTTC.

This clone was observed a single time. The genes are TRBV2 and TRBJ1-1; TRBD1 agrees at 7 bases. Germline V gives CDR1 SNHLY, CDR2 FYNNEI. The CDR3 has 14 residues. The junction had 8 bases not matched to a gene; V was cut back by 9 bases and J by 1 base. CDR3 bases: TGTGCCAGGACACGACAGGGCAGGAACACTGAAGCTTTCTTT. It encodes CARTRQGRNTEAFF.

This chain uses TRBV25-1 with TRBJ2-3; D possibly corresponds to TRBD2 (5 bases). The CDR3 extends over 13 amino acids. In germline, CDR1 is MGHDK, CDR2 SYGVNS. V dropped 11 bases and J dropped 0 bases, with 12 bases sitting between them. The DNA of the CDR3 is TGTGCCGTACTAGGCTATAGCACAGATACGCAGTATTTT. Its protein is CAVLGYSTDTQYF.

The V gene is TRBV7-9, the J gene TRBJ2-1; 7 positions agree with TRBD2. CDR1 SEHNR and CDR2 FQNEAQ come from the germline V gene (reference sequence). There are 14 residues in the CDR3. Germline trimming cut 3 bases from V and 7 bases from J; bases unmatched to any gene: 6. The CDR3 DNA is TGTGCCAGCAGCTTCTCGACTAGCACAAATGAGCAGTTCTTC. Protein product: CASSFSTSTNEQFF.

The J gene is TRBJ2-7, the V gene TRBV3-1 (or the pseudogene TRBV3-2); 11 bases fit TRBD2. Germline CDR1 LGHDT, CDR2 YNNKEL (reference sequence). CDR3 length: 15 amino acids. After removal of 2 bases from V and 1 base from J, the junction contained 1 base not matched to a gene. The CDR3: CASSQLAGGSYEQYF. The CDR3 DNA reads as TGTGCCAGCAGCCAACTAGCGGGAGGATCCTACGAGCAGTACTTC.

This clone was observed once. V gene TRBV9 combines with J gene TRBJ2-1; TRBD2 aligns across 8 bases. After removal of 4 bases from V and 1 base from J, the junction contained 19 bases not matched to a gene. There are 20 residues in the CDR3. CDR1 SGDLS and CDR2 YYNGEE come from the germline V gene. The CDR3 is CASSRRPKREIGTSYNEQFF. DNA of the CDR3: TGTGCCAGCAGCCGAAGACCGAAGCGGGAGATCGGGACGTCCTACAATGAGCAGTTCTTC.

V usage is TRBV27 and J usage is TRBJ2-3, with D hard to call. V lost 4 bases and J 0 bases, leaving 5 bases between the germline ends. This CDR3 is 13 amino acids long. The germline V gene encodes CDR1 MNHEY and CDR2 SMNVEV (reference sequence). CDR3 DNA sequence: TGTGCCAGCAGTTATGCGAGCACAGATACGCAGTATTTT. Its translation: CASSYASTDTQYF.

The chain joins TRBV7-9 to TRBJ1-6; the D gene is possibly TRBD1 (6 bases). V was clipped by 5 bases and J by 7 bases, with 12 bases between them. The CDR3 runs to 14 residues. CDR1 and CDR2 from the germline V gene are SEHNR and FQNEAQ (reference sequence). CDR3 loop: CASSLGGRNSPLHF. As DNA, the CDR3 is TGTGCCAGCAGCCTAGGGGGGAGGAATTCACCCCTCCACTTT.

The chain is built from TRBV19 and TRBJ2-7; a weak D match, TRBD2 (5 bases). Trimming removed 10 bases from V and 2 bases from J, with 15 bases in between. Germline CDR1 and CDR2: LNHDA and SQIVND (reference sequence). The CDR3 extends over 13 amino acids. This chain's CDR3 is CATEGGRTYEQYF. In DNA form, the CDR3 reads TGTGCCACCGAAGGAGGCAGGACCTACGAGCAGTACTTC.

This clone was counted once. This chain joins TRBV11-2 and TRBJ2-1; 8 nucleotides agree with TRBD2. CDR3 size: 15 residues. Per the germline V gene, CDR1 is SGHAT and CDR2 is FQNNGV. J was trimmed by 6 bases and V by 1 base; bases with no gene match: 5. The CDR3 loop is CASSLAGGWGNEQFF. The CDR3 DNA sequence: TGTGCCAGCAGCTTAGCGGGAGGGTGGGGCAATGAGCAGTTCTTC.

This clone was seen only a few times. The chain is built from TRBV4-3 and TRBJ1-4; the match to TRBD1 covers 10 bases. The CDR3 is 17 amino acids. V lost 5 bases to trimming and J lost 3 bases; unmatched junction nucleotides: 9. Germline lookup yields CDR1 LGHNA and CDR2 YSLEER. As DNA, the CDR3 is TGCGCCAGCAGCGACAGGGGGCAAAGGGGCGCTAATGAAAAACTGTTTTTT. It codes for CASSDRGQRGANEKLFF.

The sample holds a few counts of this clone. V and J are TRBV2 and TRBJ2-6; TRBD2 is a possible D gene (5 bases). V lost 7 bases and J lost 6, with 19 bases in between. CDR1 and CDR2 from the germline V gene are SNHLY and FYNNEI. The CDR3 loop spans 16 amino acids. CDR3 loop: CASMEVEIREANVLTF. CDR3 in DNA: TGTGCCAGCATGGAGGTCGAGATCCGTGAGGCCAACGTCCTGACTTTC. The whole variable domain, filled in from reference TRBV2 and TRBJ2-6, reads EPEVTQTPSHQVTQMGQEVILRCVPISNHLYFYWYRQILGQKVEFLVSFYNNEISEKSEIFDDQFSVERPDGSNFTLKIRSTKLEDSAMYFCASMEVEIREANVLTFGAGSRLTVL.

The rearrangement links TRBV28 to TRBJ2-1, with 8 positions matching TRBD2. The CDR3 runs to 14 residues. Germline values: CDR1 MDHEN, CDR2 SYDVKM. J gave up 8 bases and V 6 bases, and 9 bases lay outside the gene matches. CDR3 coding DNA: TGTGCCAGCAGCCTCTGGACTAGCAGGGATGAGCAGTTCTTC. This gives the protein CASSLWTSRDEQFF.

This clone was observed once. The CDR3 region has the DNA TGTGCCTGGAGGAGGGACACTTTAGCCTACGAGCAGTACTTC. Its translation: CAWRRDTLAYEQYF. The V and J genes are TRBV30 and TRBJ2-7; D possibly corresponds to TRBD1 (6 bases). V was shortened by 3 bases and J by 2 bases, with 14 bases between the two germline ends. CDR3 length equals 14 residues. Looked up from germline, CDR1 is GTSNPN and CDR2 is SVGIG (reference sequence).

CDR3 residues: CASSPPGTGNQPQHF. The CDR3 region has the DNA TGTGCCAGCTCACCACCCGGGACAGGGAATCAGCCCCAGCATTTT. The chain uses TRBV18 and TRBJ1-5; the match to TRBD1 covers 9 bases. The CDR3 consists of 15 residues. V lost 0 bases to trimming and J lost 4 bases; unmatched junction nucleotides: 1. Germline CDR1 reads KGHSH; CDR2 reads LQKENI. The variable domain in full, completed from reference TRBV18 and TRBJ1-5, reads NAGVMQNPRHLVRRRGQEARLRCSPMKGHSHVYWYRQLPEEGLKFMVYLQKENIIDESGMPKERFSAEFPKEGPSILRIQQVVRGDSAAYFCASSPPGTGNQPQHFGDGTRLSIL.

This chain uses TRBV10-1 with TRBJ2-1; the D gene is possibly TRBD2 (6 bases). Germline V gene data show CDR1 as WNHNN and CDR2 as SYGVQD (reference sequence). V was shortened by 8 bases and J by 0 bases, with 17 bases between the two germline ends. The CDR3 runs 16 residues. The CDR3 here is CASYRRASGSYNEQFF. The DNA for the CDR3 is TGCGCCAGCTACAGGAGGGCCTCGGGCTCCTACAATGAGCAGTTCTTC.

The chain combines TRBV2 with TRBJ2-1, with TRBD2 matching 9 bases. V lost 7 bases to trimming and J lost 7 bases; unmatched junction nucleotides: 5. The CDR3 consists of 13 residues. The germline V gene has CDR1 SNHLY and CDR2 FYNNEI. The CDR3, as DNA: TGTGCCAGCACTGGACTAGCGCTTAATGAGCAGTTCTTC. It is translated as CASTGLALNEQFF.

The chain couples TRBV11-2 to TRBJ2-3; D perhaps matches TRBD2 (5 bases). The germline V and J ends were trimmed by 5 bases and 6 bases, with 9 bases remaining between them. This CDR3 is 12 amino acids long. Germline-derived CDR1 and CDR2 are SGHAT and FQNNGV. The CDR3 loop is CASSPEGDTQYF. CDR3 DNA: TGTGCCAGCAGCCCCGAGGGCGATACGCAGTATTTT. Full variable domain (rest looked up from reference TRBV11-2 and TRBJ2-3): EAGVAQSPRYKIIEKRQSVAFWCNPISGHATLYWYQQILGQGPKLLIQFQNNGVVDDSQLPKDRFSAERLKGVDSTLKIQPAKLEDSAVYLCASSPEGDTQYFGPGTRLTVL.

This chain links TRBV28 with TRBJ1-1, with D hard to call. V was trimmed by 6 bases and J by 2 bases, leaving 4 bases between them. Germline V lookup: CDR1 MDHEN, CDR2 SYDVKM. The CDR3 is 11 amino acids. CDR3 in amino acids: CASRLNTEAFF. CDR3 sequence (DNA): TGTGCCAGCAGACTCAACACTGAAGCTTTCTTT.

The chain links TRBV7-9 to TRBJ2-7, with 9 bases lining up with TRBD2. The CDR3 loop spans 16 amino acids. Looked up from germline, CDR1 is SEHNR and CDR2 is FQNEAQ (reference sequence). After removal of 5 bases from V and 1 base from J, the junction contained 9 bases not matched to a gene. CDR3 nucleotide sequence: TGTGCCAGCAGCGCCCTGAGCGGGAGGTCTTCCTACGAGCAGTACTTC. Translated, it gives CASSALSGRSSYEQYF.

The chain carries TRBV12-5 and TRBJ2-1; 11 bases fit TRBD1. The V gene end was trimmed by 0 bases and the J gene end by 9 bases; junction bases not matched to a gene: 4. The CDR3 is 15 amino acids. Germline CDR1 LGHNT, CDR2 FRNRAP. In nucleotides, the CDR3 is TGTGCTAGTGGTTTGGTACTAGGACAGGGGGCTGAGCAGTTCTTC. This gives the protein CASGLVLGQGAEQFF.